One sample yielded the 21 T cell receptor beta chains listed below, sequenced in a study of response to subunit inactivated influenza vaccine. TCRdb re-analysed the RT-PCR reads in MiXCR, keeping a single row per CDR3 protein. The table lists 170,000 or so distinct CDR3 sequences, about 11% of them singletons. The sample here was CD8+ T cells sorted from PBMCs, taken around 25 months after vaccination. The receptors were sampled from a man between 50 and 70 years old who received an inactivated influenza vaccine.

This clonotype has only a few counts. J is TRBJ2-1 and V is TRBV27, with 12 bases fitting TRBD2. Germline V gene lookup returns CDR1 MNHEY and CDR2 SMNVEV (reference sequence). The CDR3 has 16 residues. Trimming cost V 2 bases and J 6 bases; bases outside gene matches: 5. The CDR3, as DNA: TGTGCCAGCAGTTTACTAGCGGGAGGGTCACTCAATGAGCAGTTCTTC. Residues: CASSLLAGGSLNEQFF.

In its sample, this clonotype ranks as medium-sized. The V gene is TRBV20-1, the J gene TRBJ2-5; TRBD2 agrees at 13 bases. Germline V gene sequence: CDR1 DFQATT, CDR2 SNEGSKA (reference sequence). This CDR3 has 14 residues. Germline trimming cut 3 bases from V and 7 bases from J; bases unmatched to any gene: 5. The CDR3 bases are TGCAGTGCTAGGGCAACTAGCGGGGGGGTGACCCAGTACTTC. This gives the protein CSARATSGGVTQYF.

The rearrangement links TRBV6-2 or TRBV6-3 to TRBJ2-1; possibly TRBD2 for D (5 bases). This CDR3 contains 17 residues. Looked up from germline, CDR1 is MNHEY and CDR2 is SVGEGT. The germline V and J ends were trimmed by 0 bases and 4 bases, with 16 bases remaining between them. As DNA, the CDR3 is TGTGCCAGCAGTTACTCGTTGGATACCTCGGGGTACAATGAGCAGTTCTTC. It encodes CASSYSLDTSGYNEQFF.

This clonotype turned up a few times. This sequence joins TRBV4-2 and TRBJ2-7, with D perhaps TRBD2 (6 bases). Germline assignment: CDR1 LGHNA and CDR2 YNFKEQ. The CDR3 sequence is 17 residues long. Trimming left V 3 bases short and J 3 bases short, with 21 bases between. Here the CDR3 reads CASSQSGTPTLYYEQYF. In nucleotides, the CDR3 is TGTGCCAGCAGCCAGTCCGGGACTCCCACTCTGTACTACGAGCAGTACTTC.

This clonotype showed up just once. The genes are TRBV12-3 or TRBV12-4 and TRBJ2-6; 10 bases line up with TRBD1. V trimming: 3 bases; J trimming: 2 bases; junction bases outside the gene matches: 10. The CDR3 spans 19 residues. CDR3 loop: CASSFWSTGGEPGANVLTF. CDR3 sequence (DNA): TGTGCCAGCAGTTTTTGGTCGACAGGGGGCGAACCTGGGGCCAACGTCCTGACTTTC.

The chain joins TRBV10-2 to TRBJ2-2; 9 bases align to TRBD2. Germline CDR1 and CDR2: WSHSY and SAAADI. This CDR3 has 14 residues. V gave up 8 bases and J gave up 4 bases; unmatched junction bases: 5. The CDR3 nucleotides read TGCGCCAGCGCGGGGGGGCCAAGCACCGGGGAGCTGTTTTTT. Translating it yields CASAGGPSTGELFF.

This clonotype was seen more than once but under ten times. This rearrangement joins TRBV7-9 to TRBJ2-7; the match to TRBD1 covers 7 bases. Germline-derived CDR1 and CDR2 are SEHNR and FQNEAQ (reference sequence). J was trimmed by 5 bases and V by 1 base; bases with no gene match: 2. This CDR3 is 13 amino acids long. The CDR3 region is CASSLEGTDEQYF. The DNA for the CDR3 is TGTGCCAGCAGCTTAGAAGGGACAGACGAGCAGTACTTC.

The chain has TRBV7-8 and TRBJ1-1, with TRBD1 matching over 7 bases. Germline values: CDR1 SGHVS, CDR2 FQNEAQ. The J segment lost 1 base and the V segment lost 5 bases, leaving 4 bases of the junction unmatched. CDR3 length: 14 amino acids. The CDR3, as DNA: TGTGCCAGCAGCGCCGGGACAGCGAACACTGAAGCTTTCTTT. Encoded protein: CASSAGTANTEAFF.

This clonotype was seen at least ten times. This chain joins TRBV6-5 and TRBJ1-1, with D possibly matching TRBD1 (5 bases). The CDR3 is 15 amino acids. The V end was cut by 1 base, the J end by 5 bases, with 14 bases between. Germline CDR1 and CDR2: MNHEY and SVGAGI. Here the CDR3 reads CASSYLGVGYTEAFF. CDR3 coding DNA: TGTGCCAGCAGTTACTTAGGGGTAGGGTATACTGAAGCTTTCTTT.

As for this clonotype: At one end the junction does not follow the germline gene, possibly because of a read error. This chain uses TRBV12-3 or TRBV12-4 with TRBJ2-1; tentatively, D is TRBD1 or TRBD2 (5 bases each). The CDR3 loop spans 15 amino acids. For the CDR3, the DNA is TGTGCCAACAGTTTCGGCCCGGGACGCTTCAATGAGCAGTTCTTC. Translation: CANSFGPGRFNEQFF.

This clonotype turned up a few times. V gene TRBV7-6 combines with J gene TRBJ2-1, with 7 bases identical to TRBD1. Germline V CDR1 and CDR2: SGHVS, FNYEAQ. Trimming cost V 3 bases and J 4 bases; bases outside gene matches: 9. The CDR3 loop spans 16 amino acids. The CDR3 DNA reads as TGTGCCAGCAGCTTGACTTCGGGACAGAAATACAATGAGCAGTTCTTC. Its protein product is CASSLTSGQKYNEQFF. The complete variable domain, with remaining parts taken from reference TRBV7-6 and TRBJ2-1, reads GAGVSQSPRYKVTKRGQDVALRCDPISGHVSLYWYRQALGQGPEFLTYFNYEAQQDKSGLPNDRFSAERPEGSISTLTIQRTEQRDSAMYRCASSLTSGQKYNEQFFGPGTRLTVL.

In its sample, this clonotype was seen a few times. The gene calls are TRBV20-1 and TRBJ2-5, with D perhaps matching TRBD2 (6 bases). CDR1 is DFQATT, CDR2 SNEGSKA, per germline (reference sequence). The V and J ends lost 0 bases and 4 bases respectively, with 18 bases between them. This CDR3 is built from 16 residues. CDR3 coding DNA: TGCAGTGCTAGAGATGGTTGGGACTCTGGGCCAGAGACCCAGTACTTC. Protein product: CSARDGWDSGPETQYF.

V usage is TRBV7-2 and J usage is TRBJ2-7, with TRBD2 matching 7 bases. V shed 2 bases, J shed 3 bases, and the junction held 4 bases outside the gene matches. Germline CDR1 reads SGHTA; CDR2 reads FQGNSA. CDR3 size: 14 residues. For the CDR3, the DNA is TGTGCCAGCAGCTTAAGGACTAGTTTCTACGAGCAGTACTTC. As protein: CASSLRTSFYEQYF.

This clonotype has just a few counts. The chain combines TRBV12-3 or TRBV12-4 with TRBJ2-5; D unclear. Trimming stripped 2 bases from V and 5 bases from J, with 9 bases between. The CDR3 runs 13 residues. CDR3 nucleotide sequence: TGTGCCAGCAGTTTACGGCACTTTGAGACCCAGTACTTC. Its protein product is CASSLRHFETQYF.

The table lists this clonotype with a few counts. The chain combines TRBV27 with TRBJ2-3; TRBD1 agrees at 8 bases. V was pared by 5 bases and J by 3 bases, with 10 bases of the junction left unmatched. CDR1 and CDR2 from the germline V gene are MNHEY and SMNVEV (reference sequence). The CDR3 is 16 residues long. In DNA, the CDR3 is TGTGCCAGCAGTAACGGGACAGGCGGGCAAACAGATACGCAGTATTTT. This sequence encodes CASSNGTGGQTDTQYF.

V usage is TRBV19 and J usage is TRBJ2-1; D perhaps matches TRBD1 (5 bases). This CDR3 comprises 18 residues. V was trimmed by 6 bases and J by 0 bases, leaving 21 bases between them. Germline V lookup: CDR1 LNHDA, CDR2 SQIVND (reference sequence). The CDR3 bases are TGTGCCAGTAGCATGGACCTCGACAGACCGAGCTCCTACAATGAGCAGTTCTTC. Amino acid sequence: CASSMDLDRPSSYNEQFF. Combining the CDR3 with reference TRBV19 and TRBJ2-1 gives the whole variable domain DGGITQSPKYLFRKEGQNVTLSCEQNLNHDAMYWYRQDPGQGLRLIYYSQIVNDFQKGDIAEGYSVSREKKESFPLTVTSAQKNPTAFYLCASSMDLDRPSSYNEQFFGPGTRLTVL.

The table lists this clonotype with a few counts. The V gene is TRBV10-2, the J gene TRBJ2-1; no clear D gene. Germline V lookup: CDR1 WSHSY, CDR2 SAAADI. The CDR3 sequence is 15 residues long. Trimming removed 6 bases at V and 0 bases at J, with 12 bases between. This CDR3 reads CASSPVQLSYNEQFF. CDR3 DNA: TGCGCCAGCAGCCCGGTTCAGCTCTCCTACAATGAGCAGTTCTTC.

This clonotype showed up many times. The V gene is TRBV12-3 or TRBV12-4, the J gene TRBJ1-5; possibly TRBD1 for D (6 bases). Trimming stripped 6 bases from V and 3 bases from J, with 15 bases between. The CDR3 runs to 15 residues. The CDR3 DNA is TGTGCCAGCAGGTCTACAGGGAGCATCAATCAGCCCCAGCATTTT. Translated: CASRSTGSINQPQHF.

V usage is TRBV10-3 and J usage is TRBJ2-1; 14 positions match TRBD2. The CDR3 runs 19 residues. CDR1 is ENHRY and CDR2 is SYGVKD in the germline V gene. V dropped 3 bases and J dropped 0; count of bases not matched to a gene: 7. The CDR3 DNA follows: TGTGCCATCAGTGATAGGGGACTAGCGGGGGCGGGCTCCTACAATGAGCAGTTCTTC. Translation gives CAISDRGLAGAGSYNEQFF.

The chain couples TRBV9 to TRBJ2-1; tentative D call: TRBD2 (6 bases). The CDR3 sequence is 15 residues long. The germline CDR1 and CDR2 sequences are SGDLS and YYNGEE. V was cut by 3 bases and J by 6 bases, with 16 bases left in between. The CDR3 reads CASSAKDYQSNEQFF. The CDR3 DNA follows: TGTGCCAGCAGCGCGAAGGACTACCAGTCCAATGAGCAGTTCTTC. The full variable domain, completed using reference TRBV9 and TRBJ2-1, is DSGVTQTPKHLITATGQRVTLRCSPRSGDLSVYWYQQSLDQGLQFLIQYYNGEERAKGNILERFSAQQFPDLHSELNLSSLELGDSALYFCASSAKDYQSNEQFFGPGTRLTVL.

The V call is TRBV6-1, the J call TRBJ2-3; possible D gene TRBD2, 5 bases. The CDR3 covers 16 residues. CDR1 MNHNS and CDR2 SASEGT come from the germline V gene. V was cut by 6 bases and J by 3 bases, with 19 bases left in between. CDR3 loop: CASSDGILAPTDTQYF. The CDR3 DNA follows: TGTGCCAGCAGCGACGGGATTTTGGCACCTACAGATACGCAGTATTTT.